One and the same sample provided the 23 T cell receptor beta chains below, sequenced in a study of blood T cell repertoires in COVID-19. Sequencing was performed with immunoSEQ multiplex PCR; in TCRdb, only in-frame clones are kept and a portion is missing. This sample has around 180,000 clones; around 82% occur once, and the top ten carry over 9.5%. The sequenced sample consisted of peripheral blood. The receptors were gathered from a woman older than 75 with active or convalescent COVID-19.

The genes are TRBV5-4 and TRBJ1-1, with TRBD1 identical over 7 bases. Germline CDR1 is SGHNT and CDR2 is YYREEE (reference sequence). V lost 3 bases, J lost 1 base, and 12 bases stayed unmatched. CDR3 length: 17 residues. CDR3 DNA sequence: TGTGCCAGCAGCTATGGAGGGGGCAGGGGATCGAACACTGAAGCTTTCTTT. Its protein is CASSYGGGRGSNTEAFF.

The chain has TRBV27 and TRBJ2-7; TRBD2 aligns across 12 bases. The CDR3 extends over 15 amino acids. CDR1 is MNHEY and CDR2 is SMNVEV in the germline V gene (reference sequence). With 3 bases clipped from V and 3 bases from J, the junction kept 3 bases outside the gene matches. The CDR3 reads CASSFGLAGHYEQYF. The CDR3 nucleotides are TGTGCCAGCAGTTTTGGACTAGCGGGACACTACGAGCAGTACTTC.

A few counts support this clone. The chain links TRBV7-3 to TRBJ2-6, with D possibly TRBD1 on 6 matching bases. CDR3 length: 15 residues. Trimming took 5 bases from V and 2 from J, leaving 10 bases between them. The V gene's germline CDR1 is SGHTA and CDR2 FQGTGA. Written as DNA, the CDR3 is TGTGCCAGCAGCACGTACAGGGCTGGGGCCAACGTCCTGACTTTC. Translated: CASSTYRAGANVLTF.

This rearrangement joins TRBV2 to TRBJ2-3; D may be TRBD1 (5 bases). This CDR3 comprises 14 residues. CDR1 is SNHLY and CDR2 is FYNNEI in the germline V gene. V gave up 3 bases and J gave up 10 bases, with 17 bases separating them. The CDR3 loop reads CASSDEGAASPQYF. Written as DNA, the CDR3 is TGTGCCAGCAGTGATGAAGGGGCCGCGAGTCCGCAGTATTTT.

The CDR3 DNA follows: TGTGCCAGCAGCCAAGAGAGGACAGGGGGCCCACCCCTCCACTTT. It yields the protein CASSQERTGGPPLHF. This chain connects TRBV3-1 (or the pseudogene TRBV3-2) to TRBJ1-6; TRBD1 aligns across 11 bases. The CDR3 length is 15 residues. Germline lookup yields CDR1 LGHDT and CDR2 YNNKEL (reference sequence). The V and J ends lost 0 bases and 11 bases, in that order; junction bases with no gene match: 3.

The chain employs TRBV5-1 and TRBJ2-1, with D possibly TRBD1 on 6 matching bases. The germline V gene encodes CDR1 SGHRS and CDR2 YFSETQ. Trimming cost V 0 bases and J 4 bases, with 11 bases left between them. The CDR3 loop spans 15 amino acids. The CDR3 loop is CASSLETGLYNEQFF. The CDR3 region has the DNA TGCGCCAGCAGCTTGGAAACAGGGCTTTACAATGAGCAGTTCTTC.

The J gene is TRBJ1-6, the V gene TRBV13; D perhaps matches TRBD1 (6 bases). This CDR3 region has 15 residues. Germline-derived CDR1 and CDR2 are PRHDT and FYEKMQ (reference sequence). The ends were cut back, 5 bases at V and 7 bases at J, with 15 bases in the middle. The CDR3 here is CASSPMGGANSPLHF. The DNA for the CDR3 is TGTGCCAGCAGCCCCATGGGGGGGGCGAATTCACCCCTCCACTTT.

This clone occurred a few times. V is TRBV28 and J is TRBJ2-5, with no clear D. CDR3 length: 13 amino acids. Germline assignment: CDR1 MDHEN and CDR2 SYDVKM. Trimming removed 5 bases at V and 4 bases at J, with 11 bases between. The CDR3 sequence: CASSLPGLETQYF. DNA of the CDR3: TGTGCCAGCAGTCTCCCAGGCTTAGAGACCCAGTACTTC.

This chain links TRBV29-1 with TRBJ2-6; a weak D match, TRBD1 (5 bases). The length of the CDR3 is 17 residues. V lost 7 bases and J lost 0, with 19 bases in between. Germline CDR1 reads SQVTM; CDR2 reads ANQGSEA. The CDR3 DNA sequence: TGCAGCGCCGCCCCCCTGACAGAGGCCTCTGGGGCCAACGTCCTGACTTTC. This translates into CSAAPLTEASGANVLTF.

The chain carries TRBV7-9 and TRBJ2-2; 15 positions agree with TRBD2. V shed 5 bases and J 6 bases; nucleotides not matched to a gene: 10. The CDR3 length is 18 residues. Germline V gene data show CDR1 as SEHNR and CDR2 as FQNEAQ (reference sequence). The CDR3 sequence is CASSADPGLAGGAGELFF. The DNA of the CDR3 is TGTGCCAGCAGCGCAGACCCGGGACTAGCGGGAGGAGCCGGGGAGCTGTTTTTT.

The chain couples TRBV7-9 to TRBJ2-1; TRBD2 aligns across 9 bases. J lost 8 bases, V lost 7 bases, and 12 bases had no gene match. Per germline, CDR1 SEHNR and CDR2 FQNEAQ (reference sequence). The CDR3 length is 15 residues. CDR3 sequence: CASTERDSGRDEQFF. CDR3 nucleotide sequence: TGTGCCAGCACCGAGCGGGATAGCGGGAGAGATGAGCAGTTCTTC.

The chain uses TRBV7-3 and TRBJ1-3; 7 nucleotides line up with TRBD1. The length of the CDR3 is 15 residues. Trimming at V came to 5 bases and at J to 1 base, leaving 5 bases not matched to a gene. Germline V gives CDR1 SGHTA, CDR2 FQGTGA. CDR3 protein: CASSLTGPSGNTIYF. For the CDR3, the DNA is TGTGCCAGCAGCCTGACAGGGCCGTCTGGAAACACCATATATTTT.

The chain has TRBV3-1 (or the pseudogene TRBV3-2) and TRBJ1-1; D ambiguous. The CDR3 length is 14 residues. V lost 4 bases to trimming and J lost 1 base, with 10 bases between them. Germline-derived CDR1 and CDR2 are LGHDT and YNNKEL (reference sequence). Here the CDR3 reads CASSPTHTNTEAFF. The CDR3 DNA sequence: TGTGCCAGCAGCCCAACTCATACGAACACTGAAGCTTTCTTT.

Notes on this clone: The junction departs from germline at one end; a sequencing error may be responsible. The rearrangement uses TRBV7-7 and TRBJ2-1; 11 bases align to TRBD2. The germline CDR1 and CDR2 sequences are SSHAT and FNYEAQ (reference sequence). The CDR3 sequence is 14 residues long. The CDR3 loop is CASSALAGGNEQFF. CDR3 coding DNA: TGTGCTAGCAGTGCCCTAGCGGGGGGTAATGAGCAGTTCTTC.

V and J are TRBV5-5 and TRBJ1-2; 10 nucleotides line up with TRBD1. Losses at the gene ends were 2 bases for V and 6 bases for J; bases not matched to a gene: 4. Germline V CDR1 and CDR2: SGHKS, YYEKEE (reference sequence). The CDR3 length is 14 residues. DNA of the CDR3: TGTGCCAGCAGCTTACTGACAGGGGGCGATGGCTACACCTTC. Its protein product is CASSLLTGGDGYTF.

The chain carries TRBV3-1 (or the pseudogene TRBV3-2) and TRBJ1-1; 7 bases fit TRBD1. The CDR3 covers 15 residues. Looked up from germline, CDR1 is LGHDT and CDR2 is YNNKEL (reference sequence). The V segment lost 0 bases and the J segment 6 bases; nucleotides outside the gene matches: 7. The CDR3 nucleotides are TGTGCCAGCAGCCAAGATACAGGGGTAGTTTCTGAAGCTTTCTTT. It is translated as CASSQDTGVVSEAFF.

This clone was found once. Other DNA sequences in this sample translate to the same CDR3. The V gene is TRBV5-1, the J gene TRBJ1-2, with D uncertain. The V gene lost 4 bases and the J gene lost 1 base, with 8 bases spanning the gap. CDR1 is SGHRS and CDR2 is YFSETQ in the germline V gene. The CDR3 length is 13 residues. CDR3 bases: TGCGCCAGCAGCCCCGGAGTTAACTATGGCTACACCTTC. Protein sequence: CASSPGVNYGYTF.

CDR3 coding DNA: TGTGCCTGGAGGTCGGGAGGGGGGATCGGGGAGCTGTTTTTT. Amino acid sequence: CAWRSGGGIGELFF. The J gene is TRBJ2-2, the V gene TRBV30; 8 bases fit TRBD2. CDR3 size: 14 residues. After removal of 3 bases from V and 7 bases from J, the junction contained 7 bases not matched to a gene. Germline V gives CDR1 GTSNPN, CDR2 SVGIG (reference sequence).

This clone has a single count. This rearrangement joins TRBV10-1 to TRBJ2-7, with TRBD2 matching over 11 bases. This CDR3 comprises 16 residues. Trimming cost V 6 bases and J 7 bases; bases outside gene matches: 14. Per germline, CDR1 WNHNN and CDR2 SYGVQD (reference sequence). CDR3 sequence reads: CASRPGTSGGAGEQYF. CDR3 in DNA: TGCGCCAGCAGACCCGGGACTAGCGGCGGAGCCGGGGAGCAGTACTTC.

The chain carries TRBV7-3 and TRBJ2-1; the match to TRBD2 covers 7 bases. CDR3 length equals 18 residues. V trimming: 1 base; J trimming: 9 bases; junction bases outside the gene matches: 18. Germline CDR1 and CDR2: SGHTA and FQGTGA. The CDR3 loop is CASSLNPRDSGFLSEQFF. The DNA of the CDR3 is TGTGCCAGCAGCTTAAACCCCCGTGATAGCGGGTTCCTCAGTGAGCAGTTCTTC.

This clone has only a few counts. This sequence joins TRBV28 and TRBJ2-5; D is possibly TRBD1 (5 bases). Germline V lookup: CDR1 MDHEN, CDR2 SYDVKM. The CDR3 extends over 14 amino acids. Between the trimmed V and J ends, which lost 3 bases and 0 bases, there was a span of 8 bases. The CDR3 DNA is TGTGCCAGCAGTTTCTCAGGGCACCAAGAGACCCAGTACTTC. Residues: CASSFSGHQETQYF.

V usage is TRBV10-3 and J usage is TRBJ2-2, with 12 nucleotides matching TRBD2. Per germline, CDR1 ENHRY and CDR2 SYGVKD. CDR3 length equals 15 residues. J gave up 5 bases and V 6 bases, and 4 bases lay outside the gene matches. The CDR3 spells CAISGGLAGTGELFF. The CDR3 DNA sequence: TGTGCCATCAGCGGAGGACTAGCGGGAACCGGGGAGCTGTTTTTT.

The V and J genes are TRBV20-1 and TRBJ2-3; D possibly corresponds to TRBD1 (6 bases). V lost 6 bases, J lost 5 bases, and 9 bases lay in between. Germline assignment: CDR1 DFQATT and CDR2 SNEGSKA (reference sequence). The CDR3 has 11 residues. CDR3: CSAAGEDTQYF. In nucleotides, the CDR3 is TGCAGTGCCGCAGGGGAAGATACGCAGTATTTT.